A selection of T cell receptor beta chains follows, all from one sample in a study of cytomegalovirus exposure and HLA in healthy donors. This table comes from immunoSEQ multiplex PCR, and its TCRdb copy is limited to in-frame clones, with some not included. The sample's table shows over 65,000 clones. Specimen: PBMCs. These receptors originate from a woman in her twenties or thirties in good health and CMV-seronegative. CDR3s include the opening cysteine and the closing phenylalanine or tryptophan. Each record gives: CDR3 length, J gene, V gene, CDR3 protein.

length: 13; J: TRBJ1-1; V: TRBV15; CDR3: CATSIGQGPEAFF
length: 14; J: TRBJ1-1; V: TRBV6-1; CDR3: CASRGRGGGTEAFF
length: 15; J: TRBJ1-2; V: TRBV5-1; CDR3: CASSYYDRANYGYTF
length: 14; J: TRBJ2-7; V: TRBV6-5; CDR3: CASSVFQGSYEQYF
length: 15; J: TRBJ1-5; V: TRBV4-1; CDR3: CASSQLYGTDQPQHF
length: 16; J: TRBJ2-7; V: TRBV6-5; CDR3: CASSYSQRGHSYEQYF
length: 15; J: TRBJ1-2; V: TRBV5-6; CDR3: CASSAPGQGVWGYTF
length: 14; J: TRBJ1-5; V: TRBV19; CDR3: CASTETGARQPQHF
length: 15; J: TRBJ1-4; V: TRBV30; CDR3: CAWSQHRGQGEKLFF
length: 14; J: TRBJ2-1; V: TRBV7-9; CDR3: CASSYSGGDNEQFF
length: 14; J: TRBJ1-4; V: TRBV19; CDR3: CASSPGPRPEKLFF
length: 15; J: TRBJ2-3; V: TRBV29-1; CDR3: CSVDLAGSSTDTQYF
length: 13; J: TRBJ2-7; V: TRBV28; CDR3: CASSPPRGTEQYF
length: 14; J: TRBJ2-2; V: TRBV19; CDR3: CASSRGGYTGELFF
length: 16; J: TRBJ1-2; V: TRBV13; CDR3: CASSLGFGTGDYGYTF
length: 15; J: TRBJ1-1; V: TRBV7-2; CDR3: CASSRGADRNTEAFF
length: 14; J: TRBJ1-4; V: TRBV15; CDR3: CATSAGTGYEKLFF
length: 14; J: TRBJ1-4; V: TRBV7-6; CDR3: CASSLGSSNEKLFF
length: 13; J: TRBJ1-2; V: TRBV25-1; CDR3: CASSAGQGHGYTF
length: 13; J: TRBJ1-5; V: TRBV6-1; CDR3: CATADRAGQPQHF
length: 15; J: TRBJ2-5; V: TRBV18; CDR3: CASSLIDRFRETQYF
length: 15; J: TRBJ1-1; V: TRBV30; CDR3: CAWTEKQTVNTEAFF
length: 14; J: TRBJ2-2; V: TRBV7-2; CDR3: CASSLGHTTGELFF
length: 14; J: TRBJ2-5; V: TRBV7-9; CDR3: CASSTGQGKETQYF
length: 14; J: TRBJ1-3; V: TRBV30; CDR3: CAWQGDFSGNTIYF
length: 14; J: TRBJ1-2; V: TRBV6-1; CDR3: CASTPRWAEDGYTF